This T cell receptor (beta chain) came from a study of shared clonotypes between healthy human individuals. The method was immunoSEQ multiplex PCR; TCRdb's version includes in-frame clones alone and lacks a portion of them. The data contain around 300,000 clones, about nine tenths of them seen just once; the ten biggest clones take up 15% to 20%. Germline V gene sequence: CDR1 SGHDT, CDR2 YYEEEE. The germline V and J ends were trimmed by 4 bases and 4 bases, with 18 bases remaining between them. This CDR3 region has 15 residues. This TCR was recovered from a man aged 18 to 30 in good health. The J gene is TRBJ2-7, the V gene TRBV5-6; D not resolved. The specimen sequenced was memory CD8+ T cells sorted from blood. Subset: CD45RO+ cells pooled with CCR7-negative TemRA cells. The CDR3 coding sequence is TGTGCCAGCAGCCCCCGGAGCGTCTTGATTTACGAGCAGTACTTC. It yields the protein CASSPRSVLIYEQYF. Filled out from reference TRBV5-6 and TRBJ2-7, the complete variable domain reads DAGVTQSPTHLIKTRGQQVTLRCSPKSGHDTVSWYQQALGQGPQFIFQYYEEEERQRGNFPDRFSGHQFPNYSSELNVNALLLGDSALYLCASSPRSVLIYEQYFGPGTRLTVT.